The clone carrying this TCR beta chain has only a few counts. This specimen belongs to a study of T cells after yellow fever vaccination. There are 13 residues in the CDR3. Germline values: CDR1 LNHDA, CDR2 SQIVND (reference sequence). Trimming left V 0 bases short and J 8 bases short, with 7 bases between. Conversion of TCR transcripts into cDNA relied on 5'RACE template switching, which added a universal primer site and UMIs. From the 5' RACE reads, TCRdb called clonotypes with MiXCR, one entry per CDR3 protein. The sample consists of approximately 550,000 distinct CDR3 sequences, 15% to 20% of them appearing once.

The receptor's source is a young man who received the YFV17D yellow fever vaccine. This chain links TRBV19 with TRBJ2-2, with D unclear. The source was PBMCs, collected 15 days after the yellow fever booster vaccination. CDR3 DNA: TGTGCCAGTAGTATAGACCGTGGTGGGGAGCTGTTTTTT. This sequence encodes CASSIDRGGELFF.